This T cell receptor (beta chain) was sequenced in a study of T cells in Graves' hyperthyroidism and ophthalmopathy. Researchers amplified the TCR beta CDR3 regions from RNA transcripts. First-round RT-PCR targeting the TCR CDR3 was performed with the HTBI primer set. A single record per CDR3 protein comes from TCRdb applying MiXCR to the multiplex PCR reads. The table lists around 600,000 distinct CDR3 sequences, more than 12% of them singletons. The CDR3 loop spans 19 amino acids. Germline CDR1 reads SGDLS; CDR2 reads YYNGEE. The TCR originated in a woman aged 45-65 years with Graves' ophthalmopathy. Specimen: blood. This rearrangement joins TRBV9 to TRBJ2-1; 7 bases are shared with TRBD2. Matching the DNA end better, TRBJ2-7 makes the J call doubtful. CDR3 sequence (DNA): TGTGCCAGCAGCGTAGACGGATCAGCGGGACCTTTCTCCTACAATGAGCAGTACTTC. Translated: CASSVDGSAGPFSYNEQYF.